The 13 T cell receptor beta chains below all came from one sample that was sequenced in a study of CD8 T cells in ankylosing spondylitis. MiXCR was run by TCRdb on the 5' RACE reads, yielding one entry per CDR3 protein. Of just over 150,000 distinct CDR3 sequences in the sample, about a sixth were seen once. The specimen sequenced was blood, either unsorted or a sorted T cell fraction (not recorded which). These receptor sequences come from a male donor with ankylosing spondylitis or in good health (not recorded which).

This clonotype was seen ten or more times. The J gene is TRBJ2-1, the V gene TRBV5-8; no clear D. Between the trimmed V and J ends, which lost 4 bases and 4 bases, there was a span of 18 bases. CDR1 and CDR2 from the germline V gene are SGHTS and YDEGEE. CDR3 length: 16 amino acids. This chain's CDR3 is CASSRPGRAVYNEQFF. The CDR3 DNA sequence: TGTGCCAGCAGCCGCCCCGGACGGGCAGTTTACAATGAGCAGTTCTTC.

This clonotype was observed a few times. The chain uses TRBV12-2 and TRBJ2-7. TRBV12-2 is shown as a pseudogene. The CDR3 runs 15 residues. CDR3 DNA sequence: TGTGCAAGTCGCTTAGAATCTGACCGGTCCTACGAGCAGTACTTC. As protein: CASRLESDRSYEQYF.

There are a few counts of this clonotype. The rearrangement links TRBV9 to TRBJ2-7, with TRBD2 identical over 12 bases. CDR1 is SGDLS, CDR2 YYNGEE, per germline. V lost 4 bases and J lost 3; bases outside the gene matches: 11. This CDR3 contains 17 residues. CDR3 region: CASSPRLAGVQGYEQYF. CDR3 coding DNA: TGTGCCAGCAGCCCCCGACTAGCGGGAGTCCAAGGCTACGAGCAGTACTTC.

This clonotype was seen many times. V is TRBV20-1 and J is TRBJ2-7, with TRBD1 as a possible D gene (5 bases). CDR1 DFQATT and CDR2 SNEGSKA come from the germline V gene (reference sequence). The CDR3 spans 11 residues. Between the trimmed V and J ends, which lost 5 bases and 3 bases, there was a span of 8 bases. The CDR3 DNA sequence: TGCAGTGCTCCAGACAGCTACGAGCAGTACTTC. Its protein product is CSAPDSYEQYF.

This clonotype was picked up a small number of times. V and J are TRBV28 and TRBJ1-5; D possibly corresponds to TRBD1 (6 bases). The CDR3 has 13 residues. Trimming removed 7 bases from V and 9 bases from J, with 16 bases in between. Germline V gene lookup returns CDR1 MDHEN and CDR2 SYDVKM. The CDR3 loop is CASTPGGLRPQHF. The CDR3, as DNA: TGTGCCAGCACCCCCGGGGGGCTTCGGCCCCAGCATTTT.

This chain connects TRBV20-1 to TRBJ2-1; the match to TRBD2 covers 13 bases. CDR3 length: 22 residues. V was clipped by 1 base and J by 3 bases; unmatched bases: 21. Germline V gene data show CDR1 as DFQATT and CDR2 as SNEGSKA (reference sequence). CDR3 nucleotide sequence: TGCAGTGCTAGAGTGCAAGGACCCTCGCTTCCGGGACTAGCGGGATACTACAATGAGCAGTTCTTC. Its translation is CSARVQGPSLPGLAGYYNEQFF.

The chain recombines TRBV20-1 with TRBJ2-7; D is perhaps TRBD2 (5 bases). Trimming took off 0 bases at V and 5 bases at J, with 17 bases between the two ends. The germline V gene has CDR1 DFQATT and CDR2 SNEGSKA (reference sequence). The CDR3 has 15 amino acids. CDR3: CSARDWSGSRHEQYF. The DNA for the CDR3 is TGCAGTGCTAGAGATTGGAGTGGGAGTCGCCACGAGCAGTACTTC.

This clonotype appeared many times. The chain couples TRBV15 to TRBJ2-3, with a possible D match to TRBD1 (6 bases). CDR1 LNHNV and CDR2 YYDKDF come from the germline V gene (reference sequence). V gave up 3 bases and J gave up 0 bases, with 10 bases separating them. The CDR3 is 15 amino acids. CDR3 DNA sequence: TGTGCCACCAGCAGGAACAGGGAAAGCACAGATACGCAGTATTTT. It codes for CATSRNRESTDTQYF.

This clonotype was recorded at least ten times. J is TRBJ1-4 and V is TRBV5-1, with 7 nucleotides matching TRBD1. The germline V gene has CDR1 SGHRS and CDR2 YFSETQ. V shed 2 bases and J 7 bases; nucleotides not matched to a gene: 5. The length of the CDR3 is 14 residues. The CDR3, as DNA: TGCGCCAGCAGCTTCACCGGGACAGCTGAAAAACTGTTTTTT. Its protein product is CASSFTGTAEKLFF.

As DNA, the CDR3 is TGCAGTGGGATACTAGCGGACCTAGGGATAGATACGCAGTATTTT. It encodes CSGILADLGIDTQYF. This chain joins TRBV20-1 and TRBJ2-3; TRBD2 aligns across 8 bases. This CDR3 has 15 residues. Losses at the gene ends were 7 bases for V and 5 bases for J; bases not matched to a gene: 14. Germline CDR1 DFQATT, CDR2 SNEGSKA (reference sequence).

In this sample, this clonotype turned up many times. This sequence joins TRBV20-1 and TRBJ2-7; tentative D call: TRBD2 (5 bases). The CDR3 covers 14 residues. Trimming took off 5 bases at V and 2 bases at J, with 16 bases between the two ends. CDR1 and CDR2 from the germline V gene are DFQATT and SNEGSKA (reference sequence). The CDR3 loop is CSAHLAGSTYEQYF. DNA of the CDR3: TGCAGTGCTCATCTGGCGGGTTCTACCTACGAGCAGTACTTC.

The rearrangement joins TRBV9 to TRBJ2-7, with 8 nucleotides matching TRBD2. V lost 1 base to trimming and J lost 6 bases; unmatched junction nucleotides: 9. The CDR3 totals 15 residues. Germline V CDR1 and CDR2: SGDLS, YYNGEE. DNA for the CDR3: TGTGCCAGCAGCGTAATTAGCGGGACCGAGACCGAGCAGTACTTC. Translation gives CASSVISGTETEQYF.

This clonotype was detected only a few times. The chain links TRBV27 to TRBJ1-2; possible D gene TRBD1, 5 bases. V gave up 5 bases and J gave up 2 bases, with 15 bases separating them. Germline loops: CDR1 MNHEY, CDR2 SMNVEV (reference sequence). The length of the CDR3 is 15 residues. The CDR3 here is CASSPGRGENYGYTF. CDR3 DNA sequence: TGTGCCAGCAGTCCGGGACGAGGGGAAAACTATGGCTACACCTTC.